The TCR beta chain described here comes from a study of cytomegalovirus exposure and HLA in healthy donors. Study-level findings and limits: Earlier analysis found most TCR beta V segments productive about 87% or about 30% of the time. The study assumed roughly uniform donor sequencing depth for presence/absence analyses. A cluster of highly shared sequence variants was likely a sequencing artifact. V- and J-gene trimming in TCR beta was tied to a missense DCLRE1C variant by an analysis performed later.

Regarding this clone: The target antigen is unknown.

PCR involved 60 Vbeta and 13 Jbeta primers. Here immunoSEQ multiplex PCR was the method, and the copy in TCRdb shows in-frame clones only, minus some. The sample lists 95,000 to 100,000 clones; under 80% were seen once. Input material: PBMCs. This sequence was found in a man between 35 and 55 years old in good health and CMV-seropositive.

The CDR3 bases are TGCGCCAGCAGCCAAGTCAGGGGCCGACCTGAGGATGGCTACACCTTC. Amino acid sequence: CASSQVRGRPEDGYTF. This chain uses TRBV4-3 with TRBJ1-2; D perhaps matches TRBD1 (6 bases). This CDR3 contains 16 residues. V lost 1 base and J 6 bases, leaving 18 bases between the germline ends. The germline V gene has CDR1 LGHNA and CDR2 YSLEER.